What follows describes a single T cell receptor beta chain. V gave up 5 bases and J gave up 2 bases; unmatched junction bases: 9. Germline V gene lookup returns CDR1 SQVTM and CDR2 ANQGSEA. The CDR3 covers 14 residues. This sample stems from a study of response to subunit inactivated influenza vaccine. From the RT-PCR reads, TCRdb called clonotypes with MiXCR, one entry per CDR3 protein. The data contain roughly 500,000 distinct CDR3 sequences, approximately 24% of them singletons. Sequenced here: CD4+ T cells sorted from PBMCs, sampled 4 to 6 days after vaccination. The TCR originated in a man over 45 who received an inactivated influenza vaccine. V gene TRBV29-1 combines with J gene TRBJ2-7; 7 bases match TRBD1. CDR3 sequence: CSVNGDSLAYEQYF. The CDR3 DNA reads as TGCAGCGTTAACGGGGACAGCCTCGCCTACGAGCAGTACTTC.